This T cell receptor (beta chain) came from a study of blood T cell repertoires in COVID-19. The overall study: In each case, the material was cDNA or gDNA derived from T cells, B-cell-depleted T cells, or PBMCs.

This table comes from immunoSEQ multiplex PCR, and its TCRdb copy is limited to in-frame clones, with some not included. The sample yields some 19,000 clones, over 65% seen once. Note on this clone: This sample also contains other DNA sequences that code for the same CDR3.

The sequence was collected from a human donor in a cohort sampled during active COVID-19. The sequencing sample was made of peripheral blood.

CDR3 bases: TGTGCCAGCAGTGAAGGAGGTGTCGAACAGTACTTC. It encodes CASSEGGVEQYF. The rearrangement uses TRBV2 and TRBJ2-7, with D unresolved. The germline V gene encodes CDR1 SNHLY and CDR2 FYNNEI. This CDR3 spans 12 amino acids. V was shortened by 1 base and J by 10 bases, with 11 bases between the two germline ends.